The present TCR beta chain was sequenced within a study of shared clonotypes between healthy human individuals. Study information: Researchers assigned three CD4 naive, three CD4 memory, two CD8 naive and one CD8 memory plate to each donor.

Overall study results and limits: Some clonotypes were shared by all four sorted-subset donors, while others were not shared. The non-shared ones had lower generation probabilities than the shared ones. Naive CD4 clonotypes overlapped across a handful of donors at approximately 5%.

V was pared by 0 bases and J by 1 base, with 3 bases of the junction left unmatched. Germline CDR1 and CDR2: SGHNT and YYREEE (reference sequence). This CDR3 contains 15 residues. Method: immunoSEQ multiplex PCR; TCRdb's copy keeps in-frame clones and lacks some. The sample carries 2.3 million or so clones, approximately 93% recorded once. Turning to this clone: Its antigen is currently unknown.

The sequence was collected from a man younger than 35 in good health. Some clones in this sample may be carry-over from other donors' samples. The sequenced sample was naive CD4+ T cells from PBMCs. Subset given: CD45RA+ positively selected. J is TRBJ2-7 and V is TRBV5-4; 8 positions agree with TRBD2. The CDR3 DNA follows: TGTGCCAGCAGCTTGGCAGGGACTAGGTCCTACGAGCAGTACTTC. It translates to CASSLAGTRSYEQYF.